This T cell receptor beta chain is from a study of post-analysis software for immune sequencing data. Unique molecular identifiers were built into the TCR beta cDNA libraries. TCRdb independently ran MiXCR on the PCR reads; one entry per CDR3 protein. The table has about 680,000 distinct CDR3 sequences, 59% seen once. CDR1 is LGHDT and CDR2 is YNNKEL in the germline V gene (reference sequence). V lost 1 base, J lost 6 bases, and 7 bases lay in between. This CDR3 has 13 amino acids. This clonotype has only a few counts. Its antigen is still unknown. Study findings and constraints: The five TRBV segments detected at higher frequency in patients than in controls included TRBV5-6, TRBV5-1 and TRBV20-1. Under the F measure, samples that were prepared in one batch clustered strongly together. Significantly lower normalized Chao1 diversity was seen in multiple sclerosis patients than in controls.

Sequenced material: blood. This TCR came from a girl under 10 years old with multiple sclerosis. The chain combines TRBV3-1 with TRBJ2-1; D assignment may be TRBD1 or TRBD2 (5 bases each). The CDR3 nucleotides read TGTGCCAGCAGCCAAGGTGGGGGCAATGAGCAGTTCTTC. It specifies CASSQGGGNEQFF.